The sequence of this T cell receptor (beta chain) was determined in a study of control samples from healthy donors and cancer patients (dated by TCRdb to 2018 to 2020). The V end loses 2 bases and the J end loses 2 bases, and a stretch of 21 bases separates them. The germline V gene encodes CDR1 GTSNPN and CDR2 SVGIG (reference sequence). The CDR3 has 17 amino acids, counting the end cysteine and phenylalanine. Solely the CDR3 DNA is kept, with 51 bases framed from the first base. Points on this clone: No cognate antigen has been identified for it. Base qualities were left out, and no much larger clone turns up one base away.

The library was generated by the immunoSEQ multiplex PCR assay. TCRdb holds this immuneACCESS table with in-frame rearrangements only. Some clones are missing; in checked studies, unresolved V genes explain under half, and the rest has no known cause. In all, the sample holds some 120,000 clones, and about 88% of those were seen once. The leading ten clones occupy roughly 3.2% of the sample. This sequence uses TRBV30 and TRBJ2-5, with the D gene tentatively TRBD1 or TRBD2, based on 5 matching bases in each. This receptor was identified in a man over 45 in good health. The sample taken for sequencing was blood. Read as DNA, the sequence is TGTGCCTGGAGTCCTCGGTGGTTGGGGGTCCTACAAGAGACCCAGTACTTC. This encodes CAWSPRWLGVLQETQYF.